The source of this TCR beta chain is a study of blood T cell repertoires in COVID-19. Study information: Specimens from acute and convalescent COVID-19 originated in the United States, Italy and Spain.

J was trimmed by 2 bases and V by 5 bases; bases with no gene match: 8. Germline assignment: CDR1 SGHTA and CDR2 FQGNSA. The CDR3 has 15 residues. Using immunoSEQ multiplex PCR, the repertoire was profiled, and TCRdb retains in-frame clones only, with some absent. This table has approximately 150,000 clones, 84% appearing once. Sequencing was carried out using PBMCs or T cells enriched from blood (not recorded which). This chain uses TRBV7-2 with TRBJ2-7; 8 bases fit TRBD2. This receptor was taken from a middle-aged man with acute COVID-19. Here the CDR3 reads CASSLTGTRAYEQYF. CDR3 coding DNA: TGTGCCAGCAGCCTTACCGGGACTAGAGCCTACGAGCAGTACTTC. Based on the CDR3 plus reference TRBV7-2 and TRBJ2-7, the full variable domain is GAGVSQSPSNKVTEKGKDVELRCDPISGHTALYWYRQSLGQGLEFLIYFQGNSAPDKSGLPSDRFSAERTGGSVSTLTIQRTQQEDSAVYLCASSLTGTRAYEQYFGPGTRLTVT.